This T cell receptor (beta chain) was identified during a study of shared clonotypes between healthy human individuals. The CDR3 length is 15 residues. V trimming: 6 bases; J trimming: 6 bases; junction bases outside the gene matches: 11. The germline CDR1 and CDR2 sequences are MDHEN and SYDVKM. The repertoire was sequenced with immunoSEQ multiplex PCR; TCRdb's copy has only in-frame clones and lacks some. The data contain more than 2 million clones, approximately 94% of them seen just once; the ten biggest clones take up approximately 0.13%. The receptor comes from a man aged 18 to 29 in good health. This chain uses TRBV28 with TRBJ1-2; 9 bases fit TRBD1. The sequencing sample was made of naive CD4+ T cells sorted from blood. The subset is: CD45RA+ positively selected. CDR3 DNA sequence: TGTGCCAGCAGAGTTTCGCAGACAGGGGGGGATGGCTACACCTTC. Its protein is CASRVSQTGGDGYTF.